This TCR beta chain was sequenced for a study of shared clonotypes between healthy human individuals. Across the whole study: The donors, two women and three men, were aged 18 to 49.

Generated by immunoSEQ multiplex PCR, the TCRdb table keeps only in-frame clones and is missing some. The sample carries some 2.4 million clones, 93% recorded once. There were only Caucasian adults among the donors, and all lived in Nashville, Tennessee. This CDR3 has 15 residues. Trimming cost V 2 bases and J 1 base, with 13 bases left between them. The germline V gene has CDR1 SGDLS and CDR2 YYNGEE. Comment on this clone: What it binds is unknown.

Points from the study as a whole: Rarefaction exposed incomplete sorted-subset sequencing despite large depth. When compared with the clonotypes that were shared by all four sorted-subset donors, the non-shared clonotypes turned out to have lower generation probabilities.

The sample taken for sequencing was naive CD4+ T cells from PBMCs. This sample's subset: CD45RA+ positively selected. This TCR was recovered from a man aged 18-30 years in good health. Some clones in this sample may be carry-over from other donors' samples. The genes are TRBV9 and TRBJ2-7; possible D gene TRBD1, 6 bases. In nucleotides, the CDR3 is TGTGCCAGCAGCGTTATGGACAGTATATCCTACGAGCAGTACTTC. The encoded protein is CASSVMDSISYEQYF. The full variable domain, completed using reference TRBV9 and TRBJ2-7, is DSGVTQTPKHLITATGQRVTLRCSPRSGDLSVYWYQQSLDQGLQFLIQYYNGEERAKGNILERFSAQQFPDLHSELNLSSLELGDSALYFCASSVMDSISYEQYFGPGTRLTVT.